The next 21 T cell receptor beta chains were all read from a single sample in a study of blood T cell repertoires in COVID-19. Some clones are missing from TCRdb's copy, which holds only in-frame ones; the method was immunoSEQ multiplex PCR. Among over 200,000 clones, 85% to 90% were seen once, and the ten largest hold roughly 3%. Specimen: peripheral blood. These receptors came from a man between 25 and 39 years old with COVID-19, enrolled during active disease.

The sample holds one count of this clone. The chain uses TRBV5-1 and TRBJ1-1; no clear D. Germline values: CDR1 SGHRS, CDR2 YFSETQ. V lost 0 bases to trimming and J lost 1 base, with 10 bases between them. The CDR3 has 15 amino acids. For the CDR3, the DNA is TGCGCCAGCAGCTTGGATCGGTCCACGAACACTGAAGCTTTCTTT. Translation gives CASSLDRSTNTEAFF.

The V gene is TRBV5-1, the J gene TRBJ2-7; D may be TRBD2 (6 bases). Germline CDR1 SGHRS, CDR2 YFSETQ. The CDR3 sequence is 14 residues long. Trimming removed 4 bases at V and 3 bases at J, with 14 bases between. Here the CDR3 DNA reads TGCGCCAGCAGCCCGGGGAGGAGCAGCTACGAGCAGTACTTC. Amino acid sequence: CASSPGRSSYEQYF.

V gene TRBV4-2 combines with J gene TRBJ1-3, with TRBD1 matching 9 bases. The CDR3 contains 15 residues. With V trimmed by 4 bases and J by 6 bases, 7 bases remained unmatched. Germline-derived CDR1 and CDR2 are LGHNA and YNFKEQ. The CDR3 sequence: CASSPVQGAENTIYF. The CDR3 DNA sequence: TGTGCCAGCAGCCCGGTACAGGGGGCGGAAAACACCATATATTTT.

This chain links TRBV7-2 with TRBJ2-1, with 12 bases matching TRBD2. The CDR3 covers 15 residues. V shed 4 bases and J 7 bases; nucleotides not matched to a gene: 5. Germline CDR1 and CDR2: SGHTA and FQGNSA. The CDR3 coding sequence is TGTGCCAGCAGCTATACCGGGACTAGCGGGAATGAGCAGTTCTTC. This translates into CASSYTGTSGNEQFF. The variable domain in full, with the rest retrieved from reference TRBV7-2 and TRBJ2-1, is GAGVSQSPSNKVTEKGKDVELRCDPISGHTALYWYRQSLGQGLEFLIYFQGNSAPDKSGLPSDRFSAERTGGSVSTLTIQRTQQEDSAVYLCASSYTGTSGNEQFFGPGTRLTVL.

The chain links TRBV7-2 to TRBJ1-1, with D hard to call. Trimming pared 2 bases from V and 1 base from J, leaving 11 bases between. CDR3 size: 15 residues. In germline, CDR1 is SGHTA, CDR2 FQGNSA. CDR3 in DNA: TGTGCCAGCAGCTTACGAGTAGCGGGGAACACTGAAGCTTTCTTT. Its protein is CASSLRVAGNTEAFF.

The CDR3 nucleotides read TGTGCCAGCAGCTCTACTGAAACCTCTAACTATGGCTACACCTTC. Its translation is CASSSTETSNYGYTF. The rearrangement uses TRBV11-1 and TRBJ1-2; D is ambiguous. CDR3 size: 15 residues. The V end was cut by 4 bases, the J end by 0 bases, with 12 bases between. In germline, CDR1 is SGHAT, CDR2 FQDESV (reference sequence).

The J gene is TRBJ2-1, the V gene TRBV27, with 11 bases identical to TRBD2. The CDR3 contains 22 residues. After removal of 5 bases from V and 0 bases from J, the junction contained 21 bases not matched to a gene. Germline V lookup: CDR1 MNHEY, CDR2 SMNVEV (reference sequence). The CDR3 protein is CASSPSVYRARLAGSSYNEQFF. The CDR3, as DNA: TGTGCCAGCAGTCCATCCGTCTACCGTGCTCGACTAGCGGGGAGCTCCTACAATGAGCAGTTCTTC.

The rearrangement uses TRBV12-3 or TRBV12-4 and TRBJ2-7; D is perhaps TRBD2 (5 bases). V lost 4 bases and J 7 bases, leaving 11 bases between the germline ends. The CDR3 contains 12 residues. CDR3 in DNA: TGTGCCAGCAGTTCCCCTCGGGGTGAGCAGTACTTC. Its translation: CASSSPRGEQYF.

The CDR3 sequence is CASSQPDRGETQYF. The DNA for the CDR3 is TGTGCCAGCAGCCAACCCGACAGGGGTGAGACCCAGTACTTC. The V call is TRBV4-2, the J call TRBJ2-5; 8 bases line up with TRBD1. In germline, CDR1 is LGHNA, CDR2 YNFKEQ. V was pared by 2 bases and J by 5 bases, with 4 bases of the junction left unmatched. The CDR3 runs to 14 residues.

The CDR3 loop is CATSRVGVGANVLTF. The CDR3 region has the DNA TGTGCCACCAGCAGAGTAGGGGTAGGGGCCAACGTCCTGACTTTC. This chain joins TRBV15 and TRBJ2-6; TRBD1 might be the D (5 bases). Trimming removed 1 base from V and 4 bases from J, with 8 bases in between. The CDR3 is 15 residues long. Germline CDR1 is LNHNV and CDR2 is YYDKDF (reference sequence).

The chain uses TRBV19 and TRBJ1-5; 7 bases are a match to TRBD1. CDR1 and CDR2 (germline): LNHDA, SQIVND (reference sequence). The trim removed 4 bases at V and 5 bases at J, leaving 11 bases unmatched. This CDR3 is 16 amino acids long. The CDR3: CASSTLPGTEYQPQHF. The CDR3 DNA sequence: TGTGCCAGTAGTACTCTCCCCGGGACAGAATATCAGCCCCAGCATTTT. The entire variable domain, with the rest obtained from reference TRBV19 and TRBJ1-5, is as follows: DGGITQSPKYLFRKEGQNVTLSCEQNLNHDAMYWYRQDPGQGLRLIYYSQIVNDFQKGDIAEGYSVSREKKESFPLTVTSAQKNPTAFYLCASSTLPGTEYQPQHFGDGTRLSIL.

The rearrangement links TRBV2 to TRBJ2-3, with 8 bases that match TRBD2. V dropped 3 bases and J dropped 3; count of bases not matched to a gene: 2. The CDR3 extends over 14 amino acids. Per germline, CDR1 SNHLY and CDR2 FYNNEI. CDR3 nucleotides: TGTGCCAGCAGTGAGGGGACTAGTACAGATACGCAGTATTTT. This translates into CASSEGTSTDTQYF.

This clone was seen a single time. The DNA is left out, because the CDR3 cannot be placed on it with certainty; the CDR3 is given as TCRdb lists it. J is TRBJ2-5 and V is TRBV27; whether TRBD1, the table's D call, matches the DNA was not checked. The CDR3 extends over 15 residues, inclusive of both ends. Germline V gene data show CDR1 as MNHEY and CDR2 as SMNVEV (reference sequence). This chain's CDR3 is CASSILGQGEETQYF.

The chain has TRBV6-5 and TRBJ1-1; 7 bases match TRBD1. The CDR3 runs 14 residues. Germline assignment: CDR1 MNHEY and CDR2 SVGAGI. Trimming took 5 bases from V and 0 from J; bases not matched to a gene: 3. CDR3 in DNA: TGTGCCAGCAGTCCCCAGGGGGTGAACACTGAAGCTTTCTTT. Encoded protein: CASSPQGVNTEAFF.

The V call is TRBV6-5, the J call TRBJ1-5; D remains unclear. Germline V lookup: CDR1 MNHEY, CDR2 SVGAGI. The CDR3 contains 14 residues. The V and J ends lost 2 bases and 5 bases respectively, with 10 bases between them. CDR3 DNA sequence: TGTGCCAGCAGTTACCGAGGCCAAGATCAGCCCCAGCATTTT. Amino acids: CASSYRGQDQPQHF.

The rearrangement links TRBV12-5 to TRBJ2-1, with TRBD1 identical over 7 bases. CDR1 LGHNT and CDR2 FRNRAP come from the germline V gene. The CDR3 totals 19 residues. With V trimmed by 3 bases and J by 9 bases, 23 bases remained unmatched. For the CDR3, the DNA is TGTGCTAGTGGTTTTAGGTCGGTTCTGTGGGACAGAGACCCCGGTGAGCAGTTCTTC. Residues: CASGFRSVLWDRDPGEQFF. Based on the CDR3 plus reference TRBV12-5 and TRBJ2-1, the full variable domain is DARVTQTPRHKVTEMGQEVTMRCQPILGHNTVFWYRQTMMQGLELLAYFRNRAPLDDSGMPKDRFSAEMPDATLATLKIQPSEPRDSAVYFCASGFRSVLWDRDPGEQFFGPGTRLTVL.

The chain couples TRBV5-1 to TRBJ2-1, with 8 positions matching TRBD1. The junction had 11 bases not matched to a gene; V was cut back by 0 bases and J by 3 bases. The CDR3 covers 18 residues. CDR1 SGHRS and CDR2 YFSETQ come from the germline V gene. This chain's CDR3 is CASSLARGRQGRYNEQFF. The CDR3 nucleotides read TGCGCCAGCAGCTTGGCCCGGGGGAGACAGGGGCGCTACAATGAGCAGTTCTTC.

The gene calls are TRBV27 and TRBJ1-3, with D perhaps matching TRBD1 (5 bases). The CDR3 contains 15 residues. Germline V lookup: CDR1 MNHEY, CDR2 SMNVEV (reference sequence). Trimming took off 6 bases at V and 0 bases at J, with 12 bases between the two ends. DNA for the CDR3: TGTGCCAGCAGACCCACAGGTTCCTCTGGAAACACCATATATTTT. Protein product: CASRPTGSSGNTIYF.

The chain combines TRBV5-6 with TRBJ2-4; the D gene is possibly TRBD1 (5 bases). The germline CDR1 and CDR2 sequences are SGHDT and YYEEEE. CDR3 size: 14 residues. V gave up 2 bases and J gave up 0 bases, with 6 bases separating them. CDR3 nucleotides: TGTGCCAGCAGCTTTCAGGGAGCCAAAAACATTCAGTACTTC. This gives the protein CASSFQGAKNIQYF.

This rearrangement joins TRBV19 to TRBJ1-2, with D unclear. The CDR3 is made up of 13 amino acids. Germline CDR1 reads LNHDA; CDR2 reads SQIVND (reference sequence). V was trimmed by 5 bases and J by 3 bases, leaving 10 bases between them. In DNA form, the CDR3 reads TGTGCCAGTAGTCTTGACACCGACTATGGCTACACCTTC. Translated, it gives CASSLDTDYGYTF.

The chain joins TRBV7-2 to TRBJ1-1; D remains ambiguous. The CDR3 length is 16 residues. CDR1 SGHTA and CDR2 FQGNSA come from the germline V gene. V lost 5 bases and J 1 base, leaving 17 bases between the germline ends. CDR3 region: CASSPIGGRPNTEAFF. In DNA, the CDR3 is TGTGCCAGCAGCCCAATCGGAGGCAGACCGAACACTGAAGCTTTCTTT.